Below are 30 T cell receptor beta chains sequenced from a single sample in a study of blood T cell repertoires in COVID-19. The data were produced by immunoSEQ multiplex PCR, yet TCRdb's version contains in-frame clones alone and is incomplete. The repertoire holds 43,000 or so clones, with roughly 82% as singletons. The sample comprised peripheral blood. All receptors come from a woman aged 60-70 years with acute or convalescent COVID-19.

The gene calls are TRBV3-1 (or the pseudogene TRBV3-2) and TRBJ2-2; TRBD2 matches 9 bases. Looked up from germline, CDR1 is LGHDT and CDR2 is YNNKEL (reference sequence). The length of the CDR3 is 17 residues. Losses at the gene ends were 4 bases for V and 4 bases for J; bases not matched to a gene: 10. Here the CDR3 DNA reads TGTGCCAGCAGCCCTCCCCTAGCGGGGACGGGCACCGGGGAGCTGTTTTTT. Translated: CASSPPLAGTGTGELFF.

The CDR3 nucleotides are TGTGCCACCAGTGATTTGTACAGTTCTAGCACAGATACGCAGTATTTT. Its translation: CATSDLYSSSTDTQYF. V is TRBV24-1 and J is TRBJ2-3, with unresolved D. V shed 0 bases and J shed 0 bases, with 9 bases lying between them. The CDR3 loop spans 16 amino acids. Germline V gene lookup returns CDR1 KGHDR and CDR2 SFDVKD.

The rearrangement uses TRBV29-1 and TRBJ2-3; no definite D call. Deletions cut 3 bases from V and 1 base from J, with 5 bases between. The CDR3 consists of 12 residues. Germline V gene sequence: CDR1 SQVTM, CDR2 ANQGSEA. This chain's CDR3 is CSVDQGTDTQYF. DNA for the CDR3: TGCAGCGTTGATCAGGGCACAGATACGCAGTATTTT.

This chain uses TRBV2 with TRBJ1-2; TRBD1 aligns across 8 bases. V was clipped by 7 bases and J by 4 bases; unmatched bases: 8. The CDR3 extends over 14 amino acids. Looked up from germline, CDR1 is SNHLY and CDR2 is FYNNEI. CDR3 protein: CASTPWTGIYGYTF. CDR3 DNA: TGTGCCAGCACGCCGTGGACAGGGATCTATGGCTACACCTTC.

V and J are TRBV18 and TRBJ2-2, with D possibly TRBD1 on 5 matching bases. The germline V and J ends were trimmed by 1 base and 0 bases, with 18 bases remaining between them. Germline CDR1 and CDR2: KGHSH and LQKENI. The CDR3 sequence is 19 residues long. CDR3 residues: CASSPRQGVRLANTGELFF. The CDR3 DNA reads TGTGCCAGCTCACCACGGCAGGGCGTCAGACTCGCGAACACCGGGGAGCTGTTTTTT.

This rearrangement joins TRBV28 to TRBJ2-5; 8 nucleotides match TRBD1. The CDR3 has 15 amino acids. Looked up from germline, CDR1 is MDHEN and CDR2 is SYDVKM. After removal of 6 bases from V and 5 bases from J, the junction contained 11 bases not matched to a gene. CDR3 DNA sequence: TGTGCCAGCAGGACCGGGACAGGAGTAACGGAGACCCAGTACTTC. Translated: CASRTGTGVTETQYF.

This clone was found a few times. CDR3 nucleotides: TGTGCCAGCAGCGGCAAGGGAGACACTGAAGCTTTCTTT. Protein: CASSGKGDTEAFF. The chain has TRBV25-1 and TRBJ1-1; D is unclear. Trimming left V 6 bases short and J 3 bases short, with 11 bases between. CDR1 and CDR2 from the germline V gene are MGHDK and SYGVNS. This CDR3 spans 13 amino acids.

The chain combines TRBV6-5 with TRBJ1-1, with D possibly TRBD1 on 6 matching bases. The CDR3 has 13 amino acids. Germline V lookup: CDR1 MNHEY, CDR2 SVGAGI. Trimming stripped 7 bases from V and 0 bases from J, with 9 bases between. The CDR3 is CASTGQLNTEAFF. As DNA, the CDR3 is TGTGCCAGCACCGGACAGCTGAACACTGAAGCTTTCTTT.

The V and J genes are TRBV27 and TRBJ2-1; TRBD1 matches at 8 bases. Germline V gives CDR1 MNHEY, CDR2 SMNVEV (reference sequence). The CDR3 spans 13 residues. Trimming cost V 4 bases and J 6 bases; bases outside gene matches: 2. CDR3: CASSSTGGNEQFF. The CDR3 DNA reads TGTGCCAGCAGTTCCACAGGGGGCAATGAGCAGTTCTTC.

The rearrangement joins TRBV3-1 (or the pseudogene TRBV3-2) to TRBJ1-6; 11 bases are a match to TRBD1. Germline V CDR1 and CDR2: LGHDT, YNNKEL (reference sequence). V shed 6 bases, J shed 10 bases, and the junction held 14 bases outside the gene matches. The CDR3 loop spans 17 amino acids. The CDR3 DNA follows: TGTGCCAGCAGGCATGGCCAGGTGGGACAGGGGGAATCACCCCTCCACTTT. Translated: CASRHGQVGQGESPLHF.

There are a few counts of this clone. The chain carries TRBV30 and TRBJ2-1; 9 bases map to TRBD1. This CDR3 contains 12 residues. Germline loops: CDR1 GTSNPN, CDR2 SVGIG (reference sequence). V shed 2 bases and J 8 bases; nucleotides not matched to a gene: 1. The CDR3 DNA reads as TGTGCCTGGAGTCGGACAGGGGATGAGCAGTTCTTC. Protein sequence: CAWSRTGDEQFF.

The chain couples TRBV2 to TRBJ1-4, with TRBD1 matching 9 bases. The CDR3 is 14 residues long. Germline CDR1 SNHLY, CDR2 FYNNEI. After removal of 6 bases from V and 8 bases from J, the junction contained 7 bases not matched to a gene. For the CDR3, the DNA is TGTGCCAGCAGAGCAAGGACAGGGGACGAAAAACTGTTTTTT. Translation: CASRARTGDEKLFF. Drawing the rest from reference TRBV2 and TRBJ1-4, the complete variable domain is EPEVTQTPSHQVTQMGQEVILRCVPISNHLYFYWYRQILGQKVEFLVSFYNNEISEKSEIFDDQFSVERPDGSNFTLKIRSTKLEDSAMYFCASRARTGDEKLFFGSGTQLSVL.

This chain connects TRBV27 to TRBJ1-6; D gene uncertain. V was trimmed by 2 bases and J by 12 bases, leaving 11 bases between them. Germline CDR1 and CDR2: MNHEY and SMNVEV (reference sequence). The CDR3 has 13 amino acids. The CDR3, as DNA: TGTGCCAGCAGTTTAGGGCACTTCGGACCCCTCCACTTT. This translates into CASSLGHFGPLHF.

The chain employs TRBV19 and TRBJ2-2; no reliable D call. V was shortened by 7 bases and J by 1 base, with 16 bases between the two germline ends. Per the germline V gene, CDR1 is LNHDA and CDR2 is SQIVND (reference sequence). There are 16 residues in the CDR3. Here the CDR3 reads CASNSRTMGNTGELFF. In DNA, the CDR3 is TGTGCCAGTAACTCTAGAACAATGGGGAACACCGGGGAGCTGTTTTTT.

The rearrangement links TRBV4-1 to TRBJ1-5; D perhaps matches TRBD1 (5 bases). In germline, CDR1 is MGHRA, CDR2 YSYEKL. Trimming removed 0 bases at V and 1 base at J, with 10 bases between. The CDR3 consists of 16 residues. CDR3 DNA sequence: TGCGCCAGCAGCCAAGATATACCAGGGAGCAATCAGCCCCAGCATTTT. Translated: CASSQDIPGSNQPQHF.

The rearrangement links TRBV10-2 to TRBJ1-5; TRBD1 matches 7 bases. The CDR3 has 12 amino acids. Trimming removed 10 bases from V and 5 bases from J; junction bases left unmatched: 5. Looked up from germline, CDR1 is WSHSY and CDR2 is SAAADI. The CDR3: CATNQGDQPQHF. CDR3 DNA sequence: TGCGCCACCAACCAGGGGGATCAGCCCCAGCATTTT.

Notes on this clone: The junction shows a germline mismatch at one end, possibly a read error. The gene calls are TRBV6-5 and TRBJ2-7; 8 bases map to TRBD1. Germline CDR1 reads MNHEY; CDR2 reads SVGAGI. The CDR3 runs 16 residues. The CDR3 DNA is TGTGCCAGCAGTAACTCGGACAGGGCTACCGTCTACGAGCAGTACTTC. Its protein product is CASSNSDRATVYEQYF.

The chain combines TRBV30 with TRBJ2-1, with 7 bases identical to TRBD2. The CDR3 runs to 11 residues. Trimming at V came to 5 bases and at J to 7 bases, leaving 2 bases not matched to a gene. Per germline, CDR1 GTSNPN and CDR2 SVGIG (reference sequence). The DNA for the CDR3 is TGTGCCTGGTCCGGGAGGAATGAGCAGTTCTTC. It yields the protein CAWSGRNEQFF.

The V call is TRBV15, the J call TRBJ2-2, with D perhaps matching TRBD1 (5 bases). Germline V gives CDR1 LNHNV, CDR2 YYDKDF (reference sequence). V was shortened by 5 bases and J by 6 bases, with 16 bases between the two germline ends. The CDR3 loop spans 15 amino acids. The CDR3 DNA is TGTGCCACCAGCCCTCGACGACAGTATGCCGGGGAGCTGTTTTTT. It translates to CATSPRRQYAGELFF.

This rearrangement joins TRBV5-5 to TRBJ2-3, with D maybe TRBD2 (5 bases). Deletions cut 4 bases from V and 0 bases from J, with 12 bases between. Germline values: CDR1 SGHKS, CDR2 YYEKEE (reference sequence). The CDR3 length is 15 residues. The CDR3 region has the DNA TGTGCCAGCAGCCCCGTAGAGCGGAGCACAGATACGCAGTATTTT. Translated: CASSPVERSTDTQYF.

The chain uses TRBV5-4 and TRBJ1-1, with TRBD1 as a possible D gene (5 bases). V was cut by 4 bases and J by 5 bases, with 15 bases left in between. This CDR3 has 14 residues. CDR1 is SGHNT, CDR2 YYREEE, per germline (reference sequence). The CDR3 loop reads CASSVGRAGTEAFF. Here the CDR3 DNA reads TGTGCCAGCAGCGTGGGACGGGCGGGAACTGAAGCTTTCTTT.

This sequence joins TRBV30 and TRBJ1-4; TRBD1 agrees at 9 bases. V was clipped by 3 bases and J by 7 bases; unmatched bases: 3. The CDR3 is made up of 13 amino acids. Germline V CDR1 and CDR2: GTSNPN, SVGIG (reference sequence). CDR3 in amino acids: CAWRTGGTEKLFF. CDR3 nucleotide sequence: TGTGCCTGGAGGACAGGGGGAACTGAAAAACTGTTTTTT.

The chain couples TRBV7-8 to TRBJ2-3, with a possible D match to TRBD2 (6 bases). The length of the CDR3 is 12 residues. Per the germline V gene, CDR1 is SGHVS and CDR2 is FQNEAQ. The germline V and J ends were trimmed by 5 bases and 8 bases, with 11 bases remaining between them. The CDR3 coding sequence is TGTGCCAGCAGCCTGCCGGAGGGTACGCAGTATTTT. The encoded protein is CASSLPEGTQYF.

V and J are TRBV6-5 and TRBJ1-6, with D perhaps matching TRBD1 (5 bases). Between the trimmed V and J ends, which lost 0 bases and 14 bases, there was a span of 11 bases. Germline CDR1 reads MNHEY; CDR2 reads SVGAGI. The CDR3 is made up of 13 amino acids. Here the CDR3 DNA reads TGTGCCAGCAGTTACTCGCCCGCGGGGGCCCTCCACTTT. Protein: CASSYSPAGALHF.

The CDR3 spells CASSSGQGRREQYF. The CDR3, as DNA: TGTGCCAGCAGCTCAGGACAGGGCCGACGGGAGCAGTACTTC. The chain recombines TRBV5-4 with TRBJ2-7; TRBD1 agrees at 8 bases. V was clipped by 3 bases and J by 7 bases; unmatched bases: 9. The CDR3 runs 14 residues. CDR1 SGHNT and CDR2 YYREEE come from the germline V gene (reference sequence).

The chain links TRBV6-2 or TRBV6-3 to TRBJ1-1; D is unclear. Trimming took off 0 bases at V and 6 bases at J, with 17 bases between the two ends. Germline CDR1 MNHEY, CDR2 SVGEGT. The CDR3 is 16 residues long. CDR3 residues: CASSYSNSGRWAEAFF. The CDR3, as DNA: TGTGCCAGCAGTTACTCGAACTCGGGGAGATGGGCTGAAGCTTTCTTT.

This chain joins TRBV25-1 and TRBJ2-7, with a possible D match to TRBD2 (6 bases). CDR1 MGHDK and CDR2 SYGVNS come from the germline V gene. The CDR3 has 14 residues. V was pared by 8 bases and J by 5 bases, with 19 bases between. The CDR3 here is CASVVEGGANEQYF. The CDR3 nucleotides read TGTGCCAGCGTCGTTGAAGGAGGGGCTAACGAGCAGTACTTC.

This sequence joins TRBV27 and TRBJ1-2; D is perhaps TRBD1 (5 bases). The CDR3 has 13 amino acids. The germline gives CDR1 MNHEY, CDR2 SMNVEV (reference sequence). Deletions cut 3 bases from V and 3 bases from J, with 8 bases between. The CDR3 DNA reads TGTGCCAGCAGTTTGAACAGGTACTATGGCTACACCTTC. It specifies CASSLNRYYGYTF.

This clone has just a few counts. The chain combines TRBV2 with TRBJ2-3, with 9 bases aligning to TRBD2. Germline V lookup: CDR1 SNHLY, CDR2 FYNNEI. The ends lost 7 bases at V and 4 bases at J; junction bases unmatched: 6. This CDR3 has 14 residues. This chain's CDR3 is CASTRGRGADTQYF. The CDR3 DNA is TGTGCCAGCACCCGCGGGAGGGGCGCAGATACGCAGTATTTT.

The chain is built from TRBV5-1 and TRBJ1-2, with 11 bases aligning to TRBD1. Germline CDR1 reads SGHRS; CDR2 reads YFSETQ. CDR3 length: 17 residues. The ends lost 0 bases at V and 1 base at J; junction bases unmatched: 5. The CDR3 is CASSLGPGQGVNYGYTF. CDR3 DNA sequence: TGCGCCAGCAGCTTGGGACCGGGACAGGGGGTTAACTATGGCTACACCTTC.